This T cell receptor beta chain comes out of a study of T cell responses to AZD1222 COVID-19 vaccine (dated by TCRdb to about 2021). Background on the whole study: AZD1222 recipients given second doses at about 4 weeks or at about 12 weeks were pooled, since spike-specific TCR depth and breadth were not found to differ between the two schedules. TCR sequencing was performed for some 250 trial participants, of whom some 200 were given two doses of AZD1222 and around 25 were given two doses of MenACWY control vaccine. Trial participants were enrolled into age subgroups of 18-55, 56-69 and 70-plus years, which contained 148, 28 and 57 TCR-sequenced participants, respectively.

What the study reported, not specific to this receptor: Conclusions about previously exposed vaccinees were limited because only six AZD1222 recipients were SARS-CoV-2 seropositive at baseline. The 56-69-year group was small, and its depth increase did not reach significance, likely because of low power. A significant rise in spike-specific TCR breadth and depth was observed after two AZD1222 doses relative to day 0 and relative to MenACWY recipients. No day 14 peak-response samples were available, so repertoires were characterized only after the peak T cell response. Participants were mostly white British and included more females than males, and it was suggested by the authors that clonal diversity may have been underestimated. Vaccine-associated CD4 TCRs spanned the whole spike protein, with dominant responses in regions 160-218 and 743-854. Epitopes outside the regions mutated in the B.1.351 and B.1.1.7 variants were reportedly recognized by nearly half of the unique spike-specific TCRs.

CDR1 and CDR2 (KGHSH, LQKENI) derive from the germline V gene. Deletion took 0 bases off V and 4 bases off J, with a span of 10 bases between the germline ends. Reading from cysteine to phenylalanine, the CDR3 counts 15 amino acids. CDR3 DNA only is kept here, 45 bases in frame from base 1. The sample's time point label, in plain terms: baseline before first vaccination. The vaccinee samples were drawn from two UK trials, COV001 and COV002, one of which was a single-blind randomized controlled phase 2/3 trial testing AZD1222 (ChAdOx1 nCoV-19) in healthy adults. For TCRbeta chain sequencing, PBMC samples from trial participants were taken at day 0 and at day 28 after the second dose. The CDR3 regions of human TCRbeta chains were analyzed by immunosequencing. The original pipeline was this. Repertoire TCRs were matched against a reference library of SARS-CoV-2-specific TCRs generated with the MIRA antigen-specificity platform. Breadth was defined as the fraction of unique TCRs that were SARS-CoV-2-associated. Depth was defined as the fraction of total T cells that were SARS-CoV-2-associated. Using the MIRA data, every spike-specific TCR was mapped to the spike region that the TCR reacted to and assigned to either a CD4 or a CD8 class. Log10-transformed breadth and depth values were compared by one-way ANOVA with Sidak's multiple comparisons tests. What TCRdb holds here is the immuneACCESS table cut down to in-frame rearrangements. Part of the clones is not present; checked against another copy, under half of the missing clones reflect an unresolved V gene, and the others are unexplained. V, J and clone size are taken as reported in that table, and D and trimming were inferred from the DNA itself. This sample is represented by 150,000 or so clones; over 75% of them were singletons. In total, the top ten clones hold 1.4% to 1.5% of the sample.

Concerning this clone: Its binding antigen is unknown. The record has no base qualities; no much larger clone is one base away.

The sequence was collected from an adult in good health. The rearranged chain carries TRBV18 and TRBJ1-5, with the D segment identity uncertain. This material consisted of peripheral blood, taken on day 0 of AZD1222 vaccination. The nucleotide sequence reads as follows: TGTGCCAGCTCACCACCGAAGGGAGGAAATCAGCCCCAGCATTTT. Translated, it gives CASSPPKGGNQPQHF. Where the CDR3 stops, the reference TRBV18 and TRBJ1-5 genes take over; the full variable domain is NAGVMQNPRHLVRRRGQEARLRCSPMKGHSHVYWYRQLPEEGLKFMVYLQKENIIDESGMPKERFSAEFPKEGPSILRIQQVVRGDSAAYFCASSPPKGGNQPQHFGDGTRLSIL.